This entry features one TCR beta chain sequence. The antigen remains unidentified. The data were taken from a study of shared clonotypes between healthy human individuals. Turning to the study itself: Aged between 18 and 49, the donors were two women and a few men. There were three CD4 naive, three CD4 memory, two CD8 naive and one CD8 memory plates per donor.

In the sorted-subset replicate PCRs, around 200 ng DNA, around 30,000 T cell genomes, was used. This table comes from immunoSEQ multiplex PCR, and its TCRdb copy is limited to in-frame clones, with some not included. Of about 2.4 million clones listed, 93% are singletons. The CDR3 totals 15 residues. The V gene lost 2 bases and the J gene lost 5 bases, with 12 bases spanning the gap. CDR1 and CDR2 from the germline V gene are SGHTA and FQGTGA. General observations from the study: Blood was the sole source, and tissue repertoires probably differ.

The sequenced material came from naive CD4+ T cells from PBMCs. The subset denotes: CD45RA+ positively selected. The chain joins TRBV7-3 to TRBJ2-2; maybe TRBD1 (6 bases). The receptor was derived from a man aged 18 to 29 in good health. Some clones in this sample may be carry-over from other donors' samples. CDR3 amino acids: CASSLLQGGTGELFF. The CDR3 DNA reads as TGTGCCAGCAGCTTACTACAGGGTGGAACCGGGGAGCTGTTTTTT.